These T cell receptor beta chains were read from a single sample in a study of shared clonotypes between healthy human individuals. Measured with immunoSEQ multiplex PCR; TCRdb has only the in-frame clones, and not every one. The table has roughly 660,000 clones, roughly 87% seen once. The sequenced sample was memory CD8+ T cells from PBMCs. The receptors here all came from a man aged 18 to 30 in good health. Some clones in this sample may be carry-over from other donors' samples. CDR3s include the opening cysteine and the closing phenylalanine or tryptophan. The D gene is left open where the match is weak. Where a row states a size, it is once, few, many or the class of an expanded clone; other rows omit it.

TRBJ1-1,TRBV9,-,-,TGTGCCAGCAGCTCTACCGGAGGGGGAGCTTTCTTT,CASSSTGGGAFF
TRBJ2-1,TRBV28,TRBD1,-,TGTGCCAGCAGTTTGGCTAGGACAGGATCTCTCAATGAGCAGTTCTTC,CASSLARTGSLNEQFF
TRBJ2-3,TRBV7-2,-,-,TGTGCCAGCAGTGGGACTTATACGCAGTATTTT,CASSGTYTQYF
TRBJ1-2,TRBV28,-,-,TGTGCCAGCAGTTATCTTAATCGGCCTAACTATGGCTACACCTTC,CASSYLNRPNYGYTF
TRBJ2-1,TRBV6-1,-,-,TGTGCCAGCAGTCGACCGGGACTGGGGACCAATGAGCAGTTCTTC,CASSRPGLGTNEQFF
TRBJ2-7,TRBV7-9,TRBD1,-,TGTGCCAGCAGCTTAGGGCCGTTGGGACAGAACTACGAGCAGTACTTC,CASSLGPLGQNYEQYF
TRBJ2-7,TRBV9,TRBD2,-,TGTGCCAGCAGCGGGGGGCTAGCGGGACATCGCGAGCAGTACTTC,CASSGGLAGHREQYF
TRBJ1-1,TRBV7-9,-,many,TGTGCCAGCAGCAACCCAGGGCGAGCTTTCTTT,CASSNPGRAFF
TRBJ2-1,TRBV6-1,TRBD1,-,TGTGCCAGCAGCCCGGACAGGGTACGCAGTGAGCAGTTCTTC,CASSPDRVRSEQFF
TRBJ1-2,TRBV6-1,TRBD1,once,TGTGCCAGCAGTGATCAGCCCCGGGAGGGGGCAGTTTATGGCTACACCTTC,CASSDQPREGAVYGYTF
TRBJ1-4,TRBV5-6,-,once,TGTGCCAGCAGCGCCCGGGAGGACGGACTTAATGAAAAACTGTTTTTT,CASSAREDGLNEKLFF
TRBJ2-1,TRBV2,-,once,TGTGCCAGCAGGGGTCGTTCTGAGGGGGCCTACAATGAGCAGTTCTTC,CASRGRSEGAYNEQFF
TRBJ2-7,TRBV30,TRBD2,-,TGTGCCTGGAACTGGGGGGGGTCCTACGAGCAGTACTTC,CAWNWGGSYEQYF
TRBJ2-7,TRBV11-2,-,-,TGTGCCAGCAGCTTCGGGACTGCATCCTACGAGCAGTACTTC,CASSFGTASYEQYF
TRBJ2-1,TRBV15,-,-,TGTGCCACCAGCAGAGATGGTAGGCAGCCTGTTAACAATGAGCAGTTCTTC,CATSRDGRQPVNNEQFF
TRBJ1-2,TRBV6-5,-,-,TGTGCCAGCAGTCACCGGGACACTCGAGTCGGCTACACCTTC,CASSHRDTRVGYTF
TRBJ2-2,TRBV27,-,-,TGTGCCAGCAGTGTCAGGGGGGCCGGGGAGCTGTTTTTT,CASSVRGAGELFF
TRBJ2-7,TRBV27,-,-,TGTGCCAGCAGTTCAGCGTACGAGCAGTACTTC,CASSSAYEQYF
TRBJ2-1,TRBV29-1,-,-,TGCAGCGCCCGAAAAGGGGGCGGGGACATTAGCTCCTACAATGAGCAGTTCTTC,CSARKGGGDISSYNEQFF
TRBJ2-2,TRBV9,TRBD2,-,TGTGCCAGCAGCGGGGCGGGGGAGTGGGTTAGCTATACGAACACCGGGGAGCTGTTTTTT,CASSGAGEWVSYTNTGELFF
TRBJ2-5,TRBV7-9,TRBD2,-,TGTGCCAGCAGCGGGCGACTAGCGGGACTCCAAGAGACCCAGTACTTC,CASSGRLAGLQETQYF
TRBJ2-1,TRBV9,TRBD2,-,TGTGCCAGCAGCGCCAACCCTAGCGGTAGGGGCCTCGTTTGGAATGAGCAGTTCTTC,CASSANPSGRGLVWNEQFF
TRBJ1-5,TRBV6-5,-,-,TGTGCCAGCAGTTACGAGAGCGGTCAGCCCCAGCATTTT,CASSYESGQPQHF
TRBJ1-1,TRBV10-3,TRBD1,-,TGTGCCGCCGGGACAGGGAACACTGAAGCTTTCTTT,CAAGTGNTEAFF
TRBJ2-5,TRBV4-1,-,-,TGCGCCAGCAGCCAAGATCTGACTTCCAGGGTCAAAGAGACCCAGTACTTC,CASSQDLTSRVKETQYF